This T cell receptor beta chain was documented in a study of CD8+ T cells in alopecia areata. Study at large: Patients remained on tofacitinib for 6 to 18 months and then went 6 months without it.

Documented treatment: oral pan-JAK inhibitor, 5-10 mg twice daily. This clone was counted a few times. Its target is unknown. Study results and limitations: Tofacitinib significantly brought down scalp clonality and expanded CD8+ clones among top 100. There were many expanded lesional clones persisting in scalp and blood during tofacitinib. Compared with normal scalp, lesional scalp had higher clonality and more expanded CD8+ clones.

Sequencing used cDNA as its template, made by extracting RNA and reverse transcribing it. Libraries were prepared by immunoSEQ multiplex PCR; TCRdb keeps only in-frame clonotypes and omits some of them. The data show about 120,000 clones, with over 55% seen just once and around 5.7% held by the top ten. CDR1 is ENHRY and CDR2 is SYGVKD in the germline V gene. There are 14 residues in the CDR3. V lost 5 bases to trimming and J lost 6 bases; unmatched junction nucleotides: 6. Sequencing used CD4+ T cells sorted from blood, obtained at week 4, from a patient treated with tofacitinib. This clonotype was obtained from a human donor with alopecia areata. V is TRBV10-3 and J is TRBJ2-1; 8 bases fit TRBD2. CDR3 protein: CAISNGGAGNEQFF. The CDR3 coding sequence is TGTGCCATCAGTAACGGGGGGGCGGGCAATGAGCAGTTCTTC.